This T cell receptor beta chain was found in a study of T cells after posttransplantation cyclophosphamide. Study results and caveats: After PTCy, TRB diversity resembled that of CNI/methotrexate controls. Donor CD8+ memory clones often dominated recipient blood repertoires at later times.

The protocol was immunoSEQ multiplex PCR, while the TCRdb copy is restricted to in-frame clones and leaves out a portion. The data contain roughly 11,000 clones, 80% to 95% of them seen just once; the ten biggest clones take up 3.6%. Treatment was busulfan-fludarabine conditioning, a marrow graft, and cyclophosphamide on days +3 and +4. Points on this clone: Its antigen is unknown.

Germline values: CDR1 SGHDN, CDR2 FVKESK. CDR3 length: 14 residues. Trimming took off 8 bases at V and 4 bases at J, with 17 bases between the two ends. The source material was PBMCs, sampled after allogeneic stem cell transplant with posttransplant cyclophosphamide. The clonotype originates from a female patient aged 30-39 years who received an allogeneic stem cell transplant from an unrelated donor, was CMV-positive, and had no GVHD. The graft donor may be the source of some T cells. The chain uses TRBV14 and TRBJ1-2; maybe TRBD1 (6 bases). The CDR3 loop reads CASGRPRGPYGYTF. In nucleotides, the CDR3 is TGTGCCAGCGGCCGACCCAGGGGACCCTATGGCTACACCTTC.